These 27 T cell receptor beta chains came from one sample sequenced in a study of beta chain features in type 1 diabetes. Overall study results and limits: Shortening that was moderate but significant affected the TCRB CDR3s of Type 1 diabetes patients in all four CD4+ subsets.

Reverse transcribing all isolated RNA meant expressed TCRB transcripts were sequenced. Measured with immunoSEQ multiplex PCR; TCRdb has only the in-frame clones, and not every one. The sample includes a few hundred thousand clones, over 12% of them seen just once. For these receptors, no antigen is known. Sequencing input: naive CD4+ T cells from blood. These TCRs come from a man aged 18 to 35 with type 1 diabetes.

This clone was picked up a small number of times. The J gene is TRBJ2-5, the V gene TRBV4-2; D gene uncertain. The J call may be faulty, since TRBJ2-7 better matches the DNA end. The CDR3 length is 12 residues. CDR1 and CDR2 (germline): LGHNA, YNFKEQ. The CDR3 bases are TGTGCCAGCAGCCAAGATTATAACGAGCAGTACTTC. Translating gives CASSQDYNEQYF.

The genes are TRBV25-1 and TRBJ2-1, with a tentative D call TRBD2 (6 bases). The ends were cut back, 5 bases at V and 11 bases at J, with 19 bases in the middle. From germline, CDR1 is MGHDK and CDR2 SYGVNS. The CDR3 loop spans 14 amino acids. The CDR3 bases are TGTGCCAGCAGTATAGGGACTTCCAGAATGAAGCAGTTCTTC. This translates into CASSIGTSRMKQFF.

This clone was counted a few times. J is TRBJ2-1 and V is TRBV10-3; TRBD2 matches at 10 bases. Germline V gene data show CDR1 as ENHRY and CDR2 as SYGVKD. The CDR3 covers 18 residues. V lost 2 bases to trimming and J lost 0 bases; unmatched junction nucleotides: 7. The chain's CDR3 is CAISEASGSADSYNEQFF. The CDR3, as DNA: TGTGCCATCAGTGAGGCTAGCGGGAGCGCCGACTCCTACAATGAGCAGTTCTTC.

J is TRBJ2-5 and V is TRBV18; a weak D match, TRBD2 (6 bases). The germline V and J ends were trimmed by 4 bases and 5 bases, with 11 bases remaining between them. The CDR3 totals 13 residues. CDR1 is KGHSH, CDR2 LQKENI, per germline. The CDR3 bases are TGTGCCAGCTCACTGGCGGGAAGTGAGACCCAGTACTTC. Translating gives CASSLAGSETQYF.

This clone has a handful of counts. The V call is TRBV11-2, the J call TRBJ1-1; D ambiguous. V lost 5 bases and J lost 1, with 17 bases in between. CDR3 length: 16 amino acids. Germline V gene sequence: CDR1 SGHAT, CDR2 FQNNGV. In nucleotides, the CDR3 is TGTGCCAGCAGCCTATACGCCTTCAGGAAGAACACTGAAGCTTTCTTT. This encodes CASSLYAFRKNTEAFF.

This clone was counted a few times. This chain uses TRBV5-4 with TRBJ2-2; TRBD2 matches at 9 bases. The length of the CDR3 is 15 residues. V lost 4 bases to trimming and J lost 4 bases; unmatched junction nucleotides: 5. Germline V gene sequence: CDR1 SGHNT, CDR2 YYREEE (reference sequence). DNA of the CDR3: TGTGCCAGCAGCCCCAAGACTAGCGGCACCGGGGAGCTGTTTTTT. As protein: CASSPKTSGTGELFF.

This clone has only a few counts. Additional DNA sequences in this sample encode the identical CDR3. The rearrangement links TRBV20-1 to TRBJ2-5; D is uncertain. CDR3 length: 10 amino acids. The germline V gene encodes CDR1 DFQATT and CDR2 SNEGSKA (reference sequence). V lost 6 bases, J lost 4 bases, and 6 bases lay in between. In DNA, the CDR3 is TGCAGTGCGCCGCGAGAGACCCAGTACTTC. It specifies CSAPRETQYF.

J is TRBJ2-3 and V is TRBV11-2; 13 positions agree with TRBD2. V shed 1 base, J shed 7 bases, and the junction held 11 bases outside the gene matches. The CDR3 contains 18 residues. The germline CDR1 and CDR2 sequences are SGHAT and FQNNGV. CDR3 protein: CASSLATPRTSGGNTQYF. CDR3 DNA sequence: TGTGCCAGCAGCTTAGCCACCCCGAGGACTAGCGGGGGTAATACGCAGTATTTT.

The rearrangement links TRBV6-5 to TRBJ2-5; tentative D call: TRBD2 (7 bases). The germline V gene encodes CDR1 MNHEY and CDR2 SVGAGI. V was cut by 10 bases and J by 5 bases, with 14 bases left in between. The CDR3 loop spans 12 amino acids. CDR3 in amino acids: CAIGGGGETQYF. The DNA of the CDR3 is TGTGCCATCGGGGGAGGGGGGGAGACCCAGTACTTC.

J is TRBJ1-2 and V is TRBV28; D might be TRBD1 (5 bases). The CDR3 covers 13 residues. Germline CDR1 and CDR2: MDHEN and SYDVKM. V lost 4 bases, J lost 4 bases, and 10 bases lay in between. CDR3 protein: CASSWGEGYGYTF. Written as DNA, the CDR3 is TGTGCCAGCAGTTGGGGCGAAGGCTATGGCTACACCTTC.

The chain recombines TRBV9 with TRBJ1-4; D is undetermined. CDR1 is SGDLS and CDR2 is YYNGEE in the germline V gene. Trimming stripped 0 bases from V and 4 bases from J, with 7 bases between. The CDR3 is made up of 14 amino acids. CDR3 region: CASSVGRDNEKLFF. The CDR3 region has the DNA TGTGCCAGCAGCGTAGGACGGGATAATGAAAAACTGTTTTTT.

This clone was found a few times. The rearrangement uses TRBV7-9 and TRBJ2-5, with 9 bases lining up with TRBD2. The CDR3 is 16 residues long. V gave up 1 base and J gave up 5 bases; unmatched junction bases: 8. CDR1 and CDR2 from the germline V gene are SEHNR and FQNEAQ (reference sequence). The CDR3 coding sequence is TGTGCCAGCAGCTTAGATTTCGCGGGAGGGCGCGAGACCCAGTACTTC. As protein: CASSLDFAGGRETQYF.

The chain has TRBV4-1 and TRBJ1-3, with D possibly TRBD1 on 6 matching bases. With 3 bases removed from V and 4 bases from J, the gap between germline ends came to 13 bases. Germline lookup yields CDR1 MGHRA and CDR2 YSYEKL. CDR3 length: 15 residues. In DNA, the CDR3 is TGCGCCAGCAGCCAGTACAGGGCGTCGGGAAACACCATATATTTT. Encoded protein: CASSQYRASGNTIYF.

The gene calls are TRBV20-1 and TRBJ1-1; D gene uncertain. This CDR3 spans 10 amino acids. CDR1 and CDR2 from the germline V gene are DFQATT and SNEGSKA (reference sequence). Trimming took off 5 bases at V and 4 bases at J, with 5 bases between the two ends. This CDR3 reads CSAPGTEAFF. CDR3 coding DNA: TGCAGTGCTCCCGGCACTGAAGCTTTCTTT.

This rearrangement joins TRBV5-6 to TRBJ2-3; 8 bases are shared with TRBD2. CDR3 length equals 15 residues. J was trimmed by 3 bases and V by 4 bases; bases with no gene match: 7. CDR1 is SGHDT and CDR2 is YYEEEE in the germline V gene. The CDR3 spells CASSPGLGRTDTQYF. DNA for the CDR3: TGTGCCAGCAGCCCGGGACTAGGTCGTACAGATACGCAGTATTTT.

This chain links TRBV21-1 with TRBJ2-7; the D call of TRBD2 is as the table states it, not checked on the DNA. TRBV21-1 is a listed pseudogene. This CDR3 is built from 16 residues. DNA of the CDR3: TGTGCCAGCAGCAGACGTAATCGGGAGGGGTCCTACGAGCAGTACTTC. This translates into CASSRRNREGSYEQYF.

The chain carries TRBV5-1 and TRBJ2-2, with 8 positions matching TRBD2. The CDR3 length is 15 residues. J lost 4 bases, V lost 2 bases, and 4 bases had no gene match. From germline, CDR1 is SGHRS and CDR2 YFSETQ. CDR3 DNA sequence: TGCGCCAGCAGCTTCACGGGGGGGCGCACCGGGGAGCTGTTTTTT. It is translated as CASSFTGGRTGELFF.

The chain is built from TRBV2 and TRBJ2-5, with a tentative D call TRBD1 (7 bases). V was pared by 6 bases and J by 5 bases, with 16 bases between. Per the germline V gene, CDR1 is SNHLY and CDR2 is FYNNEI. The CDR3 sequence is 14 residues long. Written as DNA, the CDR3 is TGTGCCAGCAGGCACACGACAGGGAGGGAGACCCAGTACTTC. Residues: CASRHTTGRETQYF.

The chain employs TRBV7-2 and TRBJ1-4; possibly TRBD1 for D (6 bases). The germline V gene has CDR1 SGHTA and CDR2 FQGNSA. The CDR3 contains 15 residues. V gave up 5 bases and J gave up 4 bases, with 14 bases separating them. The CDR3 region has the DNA TGTGCCAGCAGCCTCTACAGGGCTGGTAATGAAAAACTGTTTTTT. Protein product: CASSLYRAGNEKLFF. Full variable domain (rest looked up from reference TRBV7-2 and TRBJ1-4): GAGVSQSPSNKVTEKGKDVELRCDPISGHTALYWYRQSLGQGLEFLIYFQGNSAPDKSGLPSDRFSAERTGGSVSTLTIQRTQQEDSAVYLCASSLYRAGNEKLFFGSGTQLSVL.

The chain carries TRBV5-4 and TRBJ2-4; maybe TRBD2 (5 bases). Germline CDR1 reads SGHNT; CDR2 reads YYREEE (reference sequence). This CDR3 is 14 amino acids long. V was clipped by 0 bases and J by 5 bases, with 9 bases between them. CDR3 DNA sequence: TGTGCCAGCAGCTTGGCGGGATCGGAAAACATTCAGTACTTC. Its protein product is CASSLAGSENIQYF. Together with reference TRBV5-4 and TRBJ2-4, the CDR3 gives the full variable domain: ETGVTQSPTHLIKTRGQQVTLRCSSQSGHNTVSWYQQALGQGPQFIFQYYREEENGRGNFPPRFSGLQFPNYSSELNVNALELDDSALYLCASSLAGSENIQYFGAGTRLSVL.

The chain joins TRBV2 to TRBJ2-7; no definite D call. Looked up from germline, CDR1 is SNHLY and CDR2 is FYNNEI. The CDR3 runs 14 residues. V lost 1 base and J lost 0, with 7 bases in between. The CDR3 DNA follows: TGTGCCAGCAGTGAAGACAGACACTCCTACGAGCAGTACTTC. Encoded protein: CASSEDRHSYEQYF.

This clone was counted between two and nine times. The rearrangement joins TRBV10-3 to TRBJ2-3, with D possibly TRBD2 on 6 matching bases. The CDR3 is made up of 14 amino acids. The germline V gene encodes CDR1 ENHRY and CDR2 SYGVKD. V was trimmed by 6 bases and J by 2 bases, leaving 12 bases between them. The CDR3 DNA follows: TGTGCCATCAGCCGGGAGTTACACACAGATACGCAGTATTTT. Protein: CAISRELHTDTQYF.

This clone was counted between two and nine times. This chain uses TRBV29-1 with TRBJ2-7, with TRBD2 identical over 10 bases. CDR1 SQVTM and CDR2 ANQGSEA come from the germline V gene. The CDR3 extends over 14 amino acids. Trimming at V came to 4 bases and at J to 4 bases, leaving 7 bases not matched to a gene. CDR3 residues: CSVATRLAGYEQYF. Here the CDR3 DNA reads TGCAGCGTTGCTACCCGACTAGCGGGTTACGAGCAGTACTTC.

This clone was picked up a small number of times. The CDR3 DNA follows: TGTGCCAGCAGCGTAAGGGGAGGTGACACCGGGGAGCTGTTTTTT. This sequence encodes CASSVRGGDTGELFF. V is TRBV9 and J is TRBJ2-2, with a possible D match to TRBD2 (6 bases). Trimming took off 1 base at V and 3 bases at J, with 10 bases between the two ends. Germline V CDR1 and CDR2: SGDLS, YYNGEE. The CDR3 covers 15 residues.

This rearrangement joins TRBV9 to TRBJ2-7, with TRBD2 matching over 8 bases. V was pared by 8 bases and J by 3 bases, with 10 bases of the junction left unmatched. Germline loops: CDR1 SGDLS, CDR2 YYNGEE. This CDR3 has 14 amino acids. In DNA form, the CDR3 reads TGTGCCAGTACCCCGGGGGGGGACTTCTACGAGCAGTACTTC. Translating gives CASTPGGDFYEQYF. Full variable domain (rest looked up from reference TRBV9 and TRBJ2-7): DSGVTQTPKHLITATGQRVTLRCSPRSGDLSVYWYQQSLDQGLQFLIQYYNGEERAKGNILERFSAQQFPDLHSELNLSSLELGDSALYFCASTPGGDFYEQYFGPGTRLTVT.

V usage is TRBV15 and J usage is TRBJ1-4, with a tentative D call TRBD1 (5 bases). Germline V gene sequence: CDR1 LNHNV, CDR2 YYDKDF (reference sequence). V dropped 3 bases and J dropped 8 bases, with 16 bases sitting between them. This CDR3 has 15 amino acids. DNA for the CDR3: TGTGCCACCAGCAGGGCGGTGCAGGGAAGGGAAAAACTGTTTTTT. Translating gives CATSRAVQGREKLFF.

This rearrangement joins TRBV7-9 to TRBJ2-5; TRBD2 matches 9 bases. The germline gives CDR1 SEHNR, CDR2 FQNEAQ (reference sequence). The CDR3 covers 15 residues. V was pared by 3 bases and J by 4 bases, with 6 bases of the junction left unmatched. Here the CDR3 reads CASSFVSGGRETQYF. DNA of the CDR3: TGTGCCAGCAGCTTCGTAAGCGGGGGGAGAGAGACCCAGTACTTC.